The next 27 T cell receptor beta chains were all read from a single sample in a study of cytomegalovirus exposure and HLA in healthy donors. Primers: 60 Vbeta forward and 13 Jbeta reverse. The assay was immunoSEQ multiplex PCR, and TCRdb's table has in-frame clones only and misses some. The table lists under 200,000 clones, 80% to 90% of them singletons, with approximately 2% in the top ten. The sequenced sample was PBMCs. The source is a woman aged 18 to 35 in good health and CMV-seronegative.

Only one count was recorded for this clone. This chain uses TRBV4-1 with TRBJ2-4; 14 positions match TRBD2. The CDR3 is 16 residues long. Looked up from germline, CDR1 is MGHRA and CDR2 is YSYEKL. V dropped 3 bases and J dropped 4; count of bases not matched to a gene: 2. The CDR3 region is CASSHGTSGGKNIQYF. The CDR3 DNA reads as TGCGCCAGCAGCCATGGGACTAGCGGGGGAAAAAACATTCAGTACTTC.

The CDR3 coding sequence is TGTGCTAGTGGTCTACCCCCCGTTTTGGGCACCCCCTACGAGCAGTACTTC. Translated: CASGLPPVLGTPYEQYF. The rearrangement uses TRBV12-5 and TRBJ2-7, with D unresolved. The CDR3 runs 17 residues. CDR1 and CDR2 (germline): LGHNT, FRNRAP. Trimming removed 5 bases at V and 2 bases at J, with 22 bases between. Looking up the rest from reference TRBV12-5 and TRBJ2-7 gives the full variable domain: DARVTQTPRHKVTEMGQEVTMRCQPILGHNTVFWYRQTMMQGLELLAYFRNRAPLDDSGMPKDRFSAEMPDATLATLKIQPSEPRDSAVYFCASGLPPVLGTPYEQYFGPGTRLTVT.

This clone appeared once. The chain couples TRBV7-9 to TRBJ2-5; the D gene is possibly TRBD2 (7 bases). CDR3 size: 15 residues. Looked up from germline, CDR1 is SEHNR and CDR2 is FQNEAQ (reference sequence). Trimming shortened V by 1 base and J by 4 bases, and 13 bases separated the two germline ends. The CDR3 DNA sequence: TGTGCCAGCAGCTTAGAGGGGGGGGAAAGAGAGACCCAGTACTTC. Protein product: CASSLEGGERETQYF.

The count of this clone is one. This chain joins TRBV5-1 and TRBJ2-7, with 8 positions matching TRBD2. Germline trimming cut 4 bases from V and 2 bases from J; bases unmatched to any gene: 5. Germline assignment: CDR1 SGHRS and CDR2 YFSETQ. This CDR3 region has 14 residues. This CDR3 reads CASSRTSPAYEQYF. The CDR3 coding sequence is TGCGCCAGCAGCAGGACTAGCCCGGCCTACGAGCAGTACTTC.

The chain uses TRBV6-5 and TRBJ1-1; D not certain. This CDR3 region has 15 residues. Per germline, CDR1 MNHEY and CDR2 SVGAGI. The germline V and J ends were trimmed by 0 bases and 1 base, with 9 bases remaining between them. The CDR3 nucleotides are TGTGCCAGCAGTTACTCGAGGGCCTCGAACACTGAAGCTTTCTTT. Its protein is CASSYSRASNTEAFF.

The rearrangement links TRBV15 to TRBJ2-3; TRBD2 matches 12 bases. From germline, CDR1 is LNHNV and CDR2 YYDKDF (reference sequence). This CDR3 region has 18 residues. J gave up 0 bases and V 1 base, and 5 bases lay outside the gene matches. In DNA form, the CDR3 reads TGTGCCACCAGCAGAGCTAGCGGGGGGGCCTTCAGCACAGATACGCAGTATTTT. Protein product: CATSRASGGAFSTDTQYF.

This clone was recorded once. V gene TRBV6-1 combines with J gene TRBJ2-4; possible D gene TRBD2, 6 bases. CDR3 length: 14 amino acids. The V and J ends lost 11 bases and 0 bases respectively, with 14 bases between them. Germline-derived CDR1 and CDR2 are MNHNS and SASEGT. The CDR3 DNA reads as TGTGCCGCTACTAGCCCTCTAGCCAAAAACATTCAGTACTTC. This translates into CAATSPLAKNIQYF.

The V call is TRBV5-4, the J call TRBJ2-7, with D maybe TRBD1 (6 bases). V was clipped by 2 bases and J by 2 bases, with 14 bases between them. The germline V gene encodes CDR1 SGHNT and CDR2 YYREEE (reference sequence). This CDR3 is built from 15 residues. CDR3 DNA sequence: TGTGCCAGCAGCTTTGCTTTACAGGGTCCCTACGAGCAGTACTTC. This encodes CASSFALQGPYEQYF.

The J gene is TRBJ2-1, the V gene TRBV27; 11 nucleotides agree with TRBD2. With 8 bases clipped from V and 9 bases from J, the junction kept 15 bases outside the gene matches. The CDR3 has 16 amino acids. From germline, CDR1 is MNHEY and CDR2 SMNVEV (reference sequence). The CDR3 bases are TGTGCCAGCGGACTGACTAGCGGGACACCAGCGGGTGAGCAGTTCTTC. Residues: CASGLTSGTPAGEQFF.

CDR3 in DNA: TGTGCCAGCACGGCAGGGTACAATCAGCCCCAGCATTTT. Translated, it gives CASTAGYNQPQHF. The chain joins TRBV28 to TRBJ1-5; tentative D call: TRBD1 (5 bases). Germline values: CDR1 MDHEN, CDR2 SYDVKM. The CDR3 totals 13 residues. Trimming removed 7 bases from V and 3 bases from J, with 10 bases in between.

This clone appeared many times. The V and J genes are TRBV18 and TRBJ1-3, with TRBD1 matching over 8 bases. This CDR3 contains 16 residues. V shed 5 bases and J 0 bases; nucleotides not matched to a gene: 6. Germline V gene sequence: CDR1 KGHSH, CDR2 LQKENI. The CDR3, as DNA: TGTGCCAGCTCAGACGACAGGGGCAACTCTGGAAACACCATATATTTT. Its translation is CASSDDRGNSGNTIYF.

Only one count was recorded for this clone. The chain recombines TRBV12-5 with TRBJ1-5; D is possibly TRBD1 (6 bases). Germline CDR1 LGHNT, CDR2 FRNRAP. The CDR3 totals 13 residues. V gave up 6 bases and J gave up 6 bases, with 12 bases separating them. This chain's CDR3 is CASGPGGAQPQHF. CDR3 in DNA: TGTGCTAGTGGCCCCGGGGGGGCTCAGCCCCAGCATTTT.

This clone was counted once. V usage is TRBV7-3 and J usage is TRBJ1-5; D is perhaps TRBD1 (5 bases). V dropped 3 bases and J dropped 4 bases, with 7 bases sitting between them. Germline V gene lookup returns CDR1 SGHTA and CDR2 FQGTGA. The CDR3 extends over 13 amino acids. CDR3 nucleotides: TGTGCCAGCAGCTTGACAGCTAATCAGCCCCAGCATTTT. Encoded protein: CASSLTANQPQHF.

J is TRBJ2-7 and V is TRBV6-1, with 7 bases lining up with TRBD1. V shed 10 bases, J shed 5 bases, and the junction held 17 bases outside the gene matches. Germline CDR1 MNHNS, CDR2 SASEGT. The CDR3 sequence is 15 residues long. In nucleotides, the CDR3 is TGTGCCATTCTAACCGAGGACAGGACGTGGAACGAGCAGTACTTC. Translation gives CAILTEDRTWNEQYF.

This chain links TRBV6-1 with TRBJ2-1; 13 positions match TRBD2. The CDR3 has 16 amino acids. With 4 bases clipped from V and 12 bases from J, the junction kept 12 bases outside the gene matches. In germline, CDR1 is MNHNS, CDR2 SASEGT. CDR3 DNA sequence: TGTGCCAGCAGTGGGACTAGCGGGAGAAACTCGCGTCGGCAGTTCTTC. Translation: CASSGTSGRNSRRQFF.

This clone has only one observation. This chain's CDR3 is CASSEVPGTSYKGEQFF. The CDR3 region has the DNA TGTGCCAGCAGTGAAGTTCCCGGGACTAGTTACAAGGGTGAGCAGTTCTTC. V is TRBV2 and J is TRBJ2-1, with 8 bases fitting TRBD2. This CDR3 is 17 amino acids long. The germline gives CDR1 SNHLY, CDR2 FYNNEI. J gave up 9 bases and V 1 base, and 14 bases lay outside the gene matches.

CDR3 bases: TGCGCCAGCAGTCGGGCAATACAGCGGGCCCTGTCAGATACGCAGTATTTT. It encodes CASSRAIQRALSDTQYF. The V and J genes are TRBV4-1 and TRBJ2-3; D is possibly TRBD2 (6 bases). V shed 6 bases and J shed 4 bases, with 23 bases lying between them. Germline CDR1 and CDR2: MGHRA and YSYEKL. The CDR3 sequence is 17 residues long.

The J gene is TRBJ2-4, the V gene TRBV5-8, with a tentative D call TRBD2 (5 bases). The CDR3 covers 15 residues. Deletions cut 2 bases from V and 5 bases from J, with 14 bases between. Germline V gene lookup returns CDR1 SGHTS and CDR2 YDEGEE. CDR3 nucleotides: TGTGCCAGCAGCTTTGAGGGTGCGAGGGAAAACATTCAGTACTTC. This translates into CASSFEGARENIQYF. The whole variable domain, filled in from reference TRBV5-8 and TRBJ2-4, reads EAGVTQSPTHLIKTRGQQATLRCSPISGHTSVYWYQQALGLGLQFLLWYDEGEERNRGNFPPRFSGRQFPNYSSELNVNALELEDSALYLCASSFEGARENIQYFGAGTRLSVL.

The V and J genes are TRBV5-5 and TRBJ1-1; no reliable D call. The V gene lost 0 bases and the J gene lost 1 base, with 19 bases spanning the gap. The CDR3 is 18 residues long. Germline V gene lookup returns CDR1 SGHKS and CDR2 YYEKEE (reference sequence). CDR3 in DNA: TGTGCCAGCAGCTTGGGACACACCATAACCGTGGAGAACACTGAAGCTTTCTTT. Encoded protein: CASSLGHTITVENTEAFF.

The chain has TRBV6-1 and TRBJ2-1; tentative D call: TRBD1 (5 bases). The CDR3 has 14 amino acids. Germline assignment: CDR1 MNHNS and CDR2 SASEGT. V lost 6 bases and J lost 4, with 13 bases in between. The CDR3 bases are TGTGCCAGCAGAGAACTCACAGGTTACAATGAGCAGTTCTTC. This codes for CASRELTGYNEQFF.

This sequence joins TRBV9 and TRBJ2-3; D uncertain. The CDR3 is 14 residues long. The V gene lost 0 bases and the J gene lost 0 bases, with 5 bases spanning the gap. Germline loops: CDR1 SGDLS, CDR2 YYNGEE. CDR3 in amino acids: CASSVVESTDTQYF. In DNA form, the CDR3 reads TGTGCCAGCAGCGTAGTAGAAAGCACAGATACGCAGTATTTT.

V is TRBV6-5 and J is TRBJ2-5, with D uncertain. The CDR3 is 15 amino acids. Deletions cut 0 bases from V and 3 bases from J, with 11 bases between. The V gene's germline CDR1 is MNHEY and CDR2 SVGAGI. The CDR3 region has the DNA TGTGCCAGCAGTTACTCGGAGCTCGCCGAAGAGACCCAGTACTTC. Amino acids: CASSYSELAEETQYF.

As regards this clone: Other DNA sequences in this specimen translate into the identical CDR3. The chain carries TRBV28 and TRBJ2-7; 11 bases align to TRBD1. With V trimmed by 3 bases and J by 3 bases, 1 base remained unmatched. Germline CDR1 reads MDHEN; CDR2 reads SYDVKM. This CDR3 is built from 14 residues. The CDR3 spells CASSLGTGGYEQYF. The CDR3 DNA follows: TGTGCCAGCAGTTTGGGGACAGGGGGCTACGAGCAGTACTTC. Full variable domain (rest looked up from reference TRBV28 and TRBJ2-7): DVKVTQSSRYLVKRTGEKVFLECVQDMDHENMFWYRQDPGLGLRLIYFSYDVKMKEKGDIPEGYSVSREKKERFSLILESASTNQTSMYLCASSLGTGGYEQYFGPGTRLTVT.

The chain joins TRBV7-2 to TRBJ2-1; TRBD2 matches at 7 bases. Per germline, CDR1 SGHTA and CDR2 FQGNSA. Trimming took 3 bases from V and 7 from J; bases not matched to a gene: 9. This CDR3 contains 15 residues. The CDR3 DNA reads TGTGCCAGCAGCTTGGTCCTAGCGGACTGGAATGAGCAGTTCTTC. Its protein product is CASSLVLADWNEQFF. Using reference TRBV7-2 and TRBJ2-1 for the parts outside the CDR3, the full variable domain is GAGVSQSPSNKVTEKGKDVELRCDPISGHTALYWYRQSLGQGLEFLIYFQGNSAPDKSGLPSDRFSAERTGGSVSTLTIQRTQQEDSAVYLCASSLVLADWNEQFFGPGTRLTVL.

The chain employs TRBV29-1 and TRBJ2-1; TRBD2 aligns across 10 bases. V lost 7 bases and J lost 13; bases outside the gene matches: 16. The CDR3 length is 14 residues. The germline CDR1 and CDR2 sequences are SQVTM and ANQGSEA. The CDR3 region is CSANWGSGRAYQFF. The CDR3 DNA follows: TGCAGCGCCAATTGGGGGAGCGGGAGGGCCTATCAGTTCTTC.

J is TRBJ2-5 and V is TRBV18; D is unresolved. Looked up from germline, CDR1 is KGHSH and CDR2 is LQKENI. CDR3 length equals 14 residues. The V end lost 1 base, the J end lost 5 bases, and 11 bases lay between the germline ends. CDR3 in DNA: TGTGCCAGCTCACCACTTCGTATTCTCGAGACCCAGTACTTC. Its translation: CASSPLRILETQYF.

This chain links TRBV19 with TRBJ2-1; 15 bases are a match to TRBD2. The CDR3 runs to 19 residues. The V gene end was trimmed by 4 bases and the J gene end by 0 bases; junction bases not matched to a gene: 7. The germline CDR1 and CDR2 sequences are LNHDA and SQIVND (reference sequence). The CDR3: CASSTGLAGGPTSYNEQFF. The DNA of the CDR3 is TGTGCCAGTAGTACGGGACTAGCGGGGGGCCCTACCTCCTACAATGAGCAGTTCTTC.